This is a list of T cell receptor beta chains from one sample in a study of blood T cell repertoires in COVID-19. Profiled with immunoSEQ multiplex PCR; TCRdb holds only in-frame clones, not every one. The sample records roughly 430,000 clones, 88% being singletons. The specimen sequenced was PBMCs or T cells enriched from blood (not recorded which). The receptors here all came from a woman between 18 and 29 years old who had been exposed to COVID-19. Each CDR3 is given with its conserved first and last residue. The order of the fields is J gene, D gene, clone size, V gene, CDR3 DNA, CDR3 protein. D genes are given only for firm matches. Clone size is stated in some rows and not others, as once, few, many or a class when expanded.

J: TRBJ1-1; D: -; size: -; V: TRBV6-5; DNA: TGTGCCAGCAGTTACTGGGAGGGGATTACTGAAGCTTTCTTT; CDR3: CASSYWEGITEAFF
J: TRBJ2-1; D: TRBD2; size: -; V: TRBV6-1; DNA: TGTGCCAGCAGTGAACCCGGGGAGGGCCGGAATGAGCAGTTCTTC; CDR3: CASSEPGEGRNEQFF
J: TRBJ2-7; D: TRBD1; size: -; V: TRBV12-3/TRBV12-4; DNA: TGTGCCAGCAGCGCGGGACAGGGGTACGAGCAGTACTTC; CDR3: CASSAGQGYEQYF
J: TRBJ2-2; D: TRBD1; size: -; V: TRBV3-1/TRBV3-2; DNA: TGTGCCAGCAGCCAAGTGCCCGGGACAGGGGTATACACCGGGGAGCTGTTTTTT; CDR3: CASSQVPGTGVYTGELFF
J: TRBJ2-3; D: -; size: once; V: TRBV21-1; DNA: TGTGCCAGCAGCAAAGGTCCGCGACTAGTTGAGACAGATACGCAGTATTTT; CDR3: CASSKGPRLVETDTQYF
J: TRBJ2-7; D: -; size: -; V: TRBV18; DNA: TGTGCCAGCTCACCATCCACTGCGACCGGGGTCGAGCAGTACTTC; CDR3: CASSPSTATGVEQYF
J: TRBJ2-3; D: TRBD2; size: -; V: TRBV12-5; DNA: TGTGCTAGTGGTTTCGAGCCTAGCGGGGCTAGCACAGATACGCAGTATTTT; CDR3: CASGFEPSGASTDTQYF
J: TRBJ2-3; D: -; size: -; V: TRBV5-1; DNA: TGCGCCAGCAGCTTGACTTTAGATACGCAGTATTTT; CDR3: CASSLTLDTQYF
J: TRBJ1-6; D: -; size: -; V: TRBV7-8; DNA: TGTGCCAGCAGCCGGGACAATAATTCACCCCTCCACTTT; CDR3: CASSRDNNSPLHF
J: TRBJ2-7; D: TRBD1; size: -; V: TRBV5-1; DNA: TGCGCCAGCAGGGCCGGGACAGCCTACGAGCAGTACTTC; CDR3: CASRAGTAYEQYF
J: TRBJ1-1; D: -; size: -; V: TRBV6-6; DNA: TGTGCCAGCATCGACCACCTCGGGGGGAACACTGAAGCTTTCTTT; CDR3: CASIDHLGGNTEAFF
J: TRBJ1-5; D: TRBD1; size: -; V: TRBV15; DNA: TGTGCCACCAGCAGAGAAGGACAGGGCGAGATTCAGCCCCAGCATTTT; CDR3: CATSREGQGEIQPQHF
J: TRBJ2-1; D: TRBD2; size: -; V: TRBV28; DNA: TGTGCCAGCAGTCCCCTAGCGGGAGTCTTTTACAATGAGCAGTTCTTC; CDR3: CASSPLAGVFYNEQFF
J: TRBJ1-4; D: -; size: -; V: TRBV27; DNA: TGTGCCAGCGGCCTCCGTACTAATGAAAAACTGTTTTTT; CDR3: CASGLRTNEKLFF
J: TRBJ1-5; D: -; size: -; V: TRBV28; DNA: TGTGCCAGCAGAGACAGGATCAATCAGCCCCAGCATTTT; CDR3: CASRDRINQPQHF
J: TRBJ2-1; D: TRBD2; size: -; V: TRBV6-5; DNA: TGTGCCAGCACCCCTGGCACTAGCGGGAGGAATGAGCAGTTCTTC; CDR3: CASTPGTSGRNEQFF
J: TRBJ2-3; D: -; size: -; V: TRBV7-2; DNA: TGTGCCAGCATGGGGAACAGGGTAAACACAGATACGCAGTATTTT; CDR3: CASMGNRVNTDTQYF
J: TRBJ2-7; D: -; size: -; V: TRBV6-1; DNA: TGTGCCAGCAGTGAAGGGGAACAGGGCCCCGAGCAGTACTTC; CDR3: CASSEGEQGPEQYF
J: TRBJ2-1; D: -; size: once; V: TRBV25-1; DNA: TGTGCCAGCAGTAAACAGGGTAGCTCCTACAATGAGCAGTTCTTC; CDR3: CASSKQGSSYNEQFF
J: TRBJ2-7; D: -; size: -; V: TRBV11-2; DNA: TGTGCCAGCCGTCCCACGTCAGCGCGCTACGAGCAGTACTTC; CDR3: CASRPTSARYEQYF
J: TRBJ2-1; D: TRBD1; size: once; V: TRBV19; DNA: TGTGCCAGTACACACAGGGGGTACGACAATGAGCAGTTCTTC; CDR3: CASTHRGYDNEQFF
J: TRBJ1-1; D: TRBD1; size: -; V: TRBV18; DNA: TGTGCCAGCTCACCACCCACGGGACAGGGGATTCAAGCTTTCTTT; CDR3: CASSPPTGQGIQAFF
J: TRBJ2-1; D: -; size: -; V: TRBV6-1; DNA: TGTGCCAGCAGTGAAGGGGCAGGTCTATTCGTCAGGGAGCAGTTCTTC; CDR3: CASSEGAGLFVREQFF
J: TRBJ1-3; D: -; size: -; V: TRBV7-6; DNA: TGTGCCAGCAGCTTCTCGGGTGGCGGAAACACCATATATTTT; CDR3: CASSFSGGGNTIYF
J: TRBJ2-7; D: TRBD2; size: -; V: TRBV11-2; DNA: TGTGCCAGCAGCTTAGGTAGCGGGGCCTCCTACGAGCAGTACTTC; CDR3: CASSLGSGASYEQYF
J: TRBJ2-2; D: -; size: -; V: TRBV5-1; DNA: TGCGCCAGCAGCTCGGGAGCGTATTCCCTGAGGACCGGGGAGCTGTTTTTT; CDR3: CASSSGAYSLRTGELFF
J: TRBJ2-7; D: -; size: -; V: TRBV6-5; DNA: TGTGCCAGCAGTTACTCCAGGTACCCGTCCTACGAGCAGTACTTC; CDR3: CASSYSRYPSYEQYF
J: TRBJ1-2; D: -; size: -; V: TRBV12-3/TRBV12-4; DNA: TGTGCCAGCAGTTTTGGACTCCGGAATGGCTACACCTTC; CDR3: CASSFGLRNGYTF
J: TRBJ1-1; D: TRBD1; size: once; V: TRBV2; DNA: TGTGCCACCCTGGAGGGACAGTTGAACACTGAAGCTTTCTTT; CDR3: CATLEGQLNTEAFF
J: TRBJ2-2; D: TRBD2; size: few; V: TRBV2; DNA: TGTGCCAGCACAGATCTAGCGGGAGTTAGCACCGGGGAGCTGTTTTTT; CDR3: CASTDLAGVSTGELFF
J: TRBJ2-4; D: -; size: -; V: TRBV13; DNA: TGTGCCAGCAGCCGAACTCTCGCCGACATTCAGTACTTC; CDR3: CASSRTLADIQYF
J: TRBJ2-2; D: TRBD2; size: -; V: TRBV19; DNA: TGTGCCAGTAGTATACTAGCGGGAGCCACCGGGGAGCTGTTTTTT; CDR3: CASSILAGATGELFF
J: TRBJ2-1; D: -; size: once; V: TRBV25-1; DNA: TGTGCCAGCAGTGTAAGGGACTCTTTCTACGATGAGCAGTTCTTC; CDR3: CASSVRDSFYDEQFF
J: TRBJ2-2; D: -; size: -; V: TRBV18; DNA: TGTGCCAGCTCACCGCCACCACCGCAGGGTCCCGGGGAGCTGTTTTTT; CDR3: CASSPPPPQGPGELFF
J: TRBJ2-7; D: TRBD2; size: -; V: TRBV5-8; DNA: TGTGCCAGCAGACAGGGACTAGCGGGAGCATACGAGCAGTACTTC; CDR3: CASRQGLAGAYEQYF
J: TRBJ1-5; D: TRBD1; size: -; V: TRBV28; DNA: TGTGCCAGCAGTTCCCCTGGCAGGGGGAATCAGCCCCAGCATTTT; CDR3: CASSSPGRGNQPQHF
J: TRBJ2-1; D: TRBD2; size: few; V: TRBV28; DNA: TGTGCCAGCCGTGGACTAGCGGTTACCGTACCCCGAGCGCAGTTCTTC; CDR3: CASRGLAVTVPRAQFF
J: TRBJ2-6; D: TRBD1; size: -; V: TRBV6-2/TRBV6-3; DNA: TGTGCCAGCAGTTGGGACAGGGCCTTCTCTGGGGCCAACGTCCTGACTTTC; CDR3: CASSWDRAFSGANVLTF
J: TRBJ2-7; D: -; size: once; V: TRBV4-1; DNA: TGCGCCAGCAGCCGATCCCACGACAACGTCCTCTCCTACGAGCAGTACTTC; CDR3: CASSRSHDNVLSYEQYF
J: TRBJ1-3; D: -; size: -; V: TRBV20-1; DNA: TGCAGTGCTCGTGGGCAGGGAAACTCTGGAAACACCATATATTTT; CDR3: CSARGQGNSGNTIYF
J: TRBJ2-1; D: -; size: -; V: TRBV7-2; DNA: TGTGCCAGCAGCCTCGGACTTAATCCCAACAATGAGCAGTTCTTC; CDR3: CASSLGLNPNNEQFF